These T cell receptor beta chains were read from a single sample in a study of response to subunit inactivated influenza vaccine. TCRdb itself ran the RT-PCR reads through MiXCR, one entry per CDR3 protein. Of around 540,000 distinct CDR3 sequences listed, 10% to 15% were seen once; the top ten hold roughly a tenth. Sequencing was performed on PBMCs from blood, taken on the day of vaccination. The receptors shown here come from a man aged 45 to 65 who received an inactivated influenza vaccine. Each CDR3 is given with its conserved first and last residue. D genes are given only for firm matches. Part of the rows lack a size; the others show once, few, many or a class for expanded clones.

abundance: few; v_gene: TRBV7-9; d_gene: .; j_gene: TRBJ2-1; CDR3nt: TGTGCCAGCAGCTCTCTAAATGGCGAATACAATGAGCAGTTCTTC; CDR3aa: CASSSLNGEYNEQFF
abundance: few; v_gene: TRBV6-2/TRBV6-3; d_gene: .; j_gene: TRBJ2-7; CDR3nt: TGTGCCAGCAGTTACGGGGGATTCAACGAGCAGTACTTC; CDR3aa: CASSYGGFNEQYF
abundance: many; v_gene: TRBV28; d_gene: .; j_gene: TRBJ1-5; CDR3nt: TGTGCCAGCAAAGAACTTTATAATCAGCCCCAGCATTTT; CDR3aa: CASKELYNQPQHF
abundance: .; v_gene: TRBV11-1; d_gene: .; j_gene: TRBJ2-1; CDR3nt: TGTGCCAGCAGCCCCTGGGCGCGTGGGGGGGCCCTCCGGTATGAGCAGTTCTTC; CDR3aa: CASSPWARGGALRYEQFF
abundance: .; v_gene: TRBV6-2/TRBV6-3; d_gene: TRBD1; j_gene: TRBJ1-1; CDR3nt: TGTGCCAGCAGTTACTCGGGACCTGCCAGGGGGGCTTTCTTT; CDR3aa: CASSYSGPARGAFF
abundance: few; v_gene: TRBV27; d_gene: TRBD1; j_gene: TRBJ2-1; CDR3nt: TGTGCCAGCAGTTTAGGACAGGGAGAGGTCTATGAGCAGTTCTTC; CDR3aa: CASSLGQGEVYEQFF
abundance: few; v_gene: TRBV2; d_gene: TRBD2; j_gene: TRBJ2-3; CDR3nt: TGTGCCAGCAGTGAAATATTGGTGAGCGGGGGGGGAGCAGATACGCAGTATTTT; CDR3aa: CASSEILVSGGGADTQYF
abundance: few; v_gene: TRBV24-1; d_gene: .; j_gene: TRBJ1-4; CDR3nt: TGTGCCACCAGTGATGGGGGACCGGTTGAAAAACTGTTTTTT; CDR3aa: CATSDGGPVEKLFF
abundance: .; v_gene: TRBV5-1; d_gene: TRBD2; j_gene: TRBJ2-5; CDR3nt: TGCGCCAGCAGACTAGCGGGAGGGCCAGAGACCCAGTACTTC; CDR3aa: CASRLAGGPETQYF
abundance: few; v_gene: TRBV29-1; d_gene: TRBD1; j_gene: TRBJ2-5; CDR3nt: TGCAGCGTTGAGGGGACAGGAGTGCAAGAGACCCAGTACTTC; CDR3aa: CSVEGTGVQETQYF
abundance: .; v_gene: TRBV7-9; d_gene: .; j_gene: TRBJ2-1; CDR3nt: TGTGCCAGCAGCTTAGCGGGGTCGGGCAATGAGCAGTTCTTC; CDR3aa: CASSLAGSGNEQFF
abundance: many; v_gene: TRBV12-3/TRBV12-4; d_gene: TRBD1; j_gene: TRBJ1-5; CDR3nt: TGTGCCAGCAGCCGCGGGACAGGGGGCGATCAGCCCCAGCATTTT; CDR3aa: CASSRGTGGDQPQHF